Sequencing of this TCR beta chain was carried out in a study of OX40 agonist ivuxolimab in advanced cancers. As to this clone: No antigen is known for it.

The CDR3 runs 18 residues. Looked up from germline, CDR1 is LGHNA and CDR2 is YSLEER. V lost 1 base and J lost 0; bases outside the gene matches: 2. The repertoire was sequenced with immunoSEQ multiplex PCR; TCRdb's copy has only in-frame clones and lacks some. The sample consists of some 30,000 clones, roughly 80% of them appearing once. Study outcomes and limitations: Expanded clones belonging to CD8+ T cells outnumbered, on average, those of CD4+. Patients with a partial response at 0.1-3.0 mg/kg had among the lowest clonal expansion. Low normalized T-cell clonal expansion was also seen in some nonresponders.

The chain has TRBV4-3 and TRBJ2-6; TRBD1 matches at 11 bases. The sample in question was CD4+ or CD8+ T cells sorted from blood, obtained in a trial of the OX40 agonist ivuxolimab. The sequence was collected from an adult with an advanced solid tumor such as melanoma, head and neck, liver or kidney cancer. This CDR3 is CASSQGGTGGSGANVLTF. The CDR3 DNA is TGCGCCAGCAGCCAAGGAGGGACAGGGGGCTCTGGGGCCAACGTCCTGACTTTC.